Below, 21 T cell receptor beta chains from the same sample are listed, as sequenced in a study of molecular identifiers for immune sequencing clone quantification. TCRdb reprocessed the PCR reads with MiXCR, giving one entry per CDR3 protein. The sample includes some 59,000 distinct CDR3 sequences, approximately 25% seen only once; the top ten take approximately 1.9%. The sequencing input was naive CD8+ T cells from blood, with Jurkat cell RNA spiked in. Subset meaning: FACS-sorted CD8+CD4-CCR7+CD45RA+ naive T cells. All receptors come from a human donor in good health. Some libraries in this study had Jurkat cell RNA spiked in.

For this clonotype: A single base separates this from a much larger clone, so it may be a read error. V is TRBV10-3 and J is TRBJ2-3; the match to TRBD2 covers 8 bases. Germline V gene lookup returns CDR1 ENHRY and CDR2 SYGVKD. V lost 10 bases and J lost 5; bases outside the gene matches: 8. CDR3 length equals 13 residues. CDR3 in DNA: TGTGCCACCCGACTAGCGAGGGAAGATACGCAGTATTTT. It is translated as CATRLAREDTQYF.

The chain recombines TRBV27 with TRBJ2-3; D is unclear. Trimming took off 6 bases at V and 6 bases at J, with 10 bases between the two ends. CDR1 MNHEY and CDR2 SMNVEV come from the germline V gene (reference sequence). The CDR3 is made up of 12 amino acids. CDR3 sequence (DNA): TGTGCCAGCAGCCTACTGGGGGATACGCAGTATTTT. Translated: CASSLLGDTQYF.

This clonotype was seen repeatedly, ten times or more. CDR3 loop: CASSLAEDTQYF. In nucleotides, the CDR3 is TGTGCCAGCAGCTTAGCGGAGGATACGCAGTATTTT. V gene TRBV7-6 combines with J gene TRBJ2-3; D is uncertain. V lost 0 bases, J lost 6 bases, and 4 bases lay in between. Germline CDR1 reads SGHVS; CDR2 reads FNYEAQ. The CDR3 is made up of 12 amino acids.

This clonotype was detected many times. The chain carries TRBV9 and TRBJ1-5; D gene ambiguous. The CDR3 sequence is 13 residues long. Per germline, CDR1 SGDLS and CDR2 YYNGEE. V lost 0 bases and J 5 bases, leaving 6 bases between the germline ends. CDR3 region: CASSVDQHQPQHF. The CDR3 bases are TGTGCCAGCAGCGTAGATCAGCATCAGCCCCAGCATTTT.

On this clonotype itself: Being one base from a much bigger clone, this may be a read error. J is TRBJ1-1 and V is TRBV3-1; unclear D gene. Germline-derived CDR1 and CDR2 are LGHDT and YNNKEL (reference sequence). This CDR3 spans 16 amino acids. The CDR3 here is CAGSQLVPGWNTEAFF. Here the CDR3 DNA reads TGTGCCGGCAGCCAATTGGTTCCAGGCTGGAACACTGAAGCTTTCTTT.

A note on this clonotype: A read error is possible here, since a much larger clone lies one base away. The chain employs TRBV7-9 and TRBJ2-3, with 10 bases aligning to TRBD2. Germline V gives CDR1 SEHNR, CDR2 FQNEAQ (reference sequence). There are 18 residues in the CDR3. Trimming at V came to 2 bases and at J to 3 bases, leaving 11 bases not matched to a gene. The CDR3 loop is CASSLPSGSGGGTDTQYF. In DNA form, the CDR3 reads TGTGCCAGCAGCTTACCTAGCGGGAGCGGTGGAGGGACAGATACGCAGTATTTT.

In this sample, this clonotype turned up many times. The rearrangement links TRBV12-3 or TRBV12-4 to TRBJ1-1; 8 bases match TRBD1. The V and J ends lost 5 bases and 4 bases, in that order; junction bases with no gene match: 9. The CDR3 is 15 residues long. The CDR3 bases are TGTGCCAGCAGTCCAGTTGGACAGGGAGGCACTGAAGCTTTCTTT. Encoded protein: CASSPVGQGGTEAFF.

A remark on this clonotype: A much larger clonotype is one base distant, so this may be a read error. The DNA of the CDR3 is TGCAGTGCTACCGGGAGAGGGTCCTACGAGCAGTACTTC. It yields the protein CSATGRGSYEQYF. The chain recombines TRBV20-1 with TRBJ2-7, with D possibly matching TRBD2 (6 bases). Germline lookup yields CDR1 DFQATT and CDR2 SNEGSKA (reference sequence). V lost 4 bases and J lost 1, with 11 bases in between. The CDR3 is made up of 13 amino acids.

By frequency in the sample, this clonotype is medium-sized. The gene calls are TRBV29-1 and TRBJ1-1, with D perhaps matching TRBD1 (6 bases). The CDR3 sequence is 14 residues long. The V gene lost 2 bases and the J gene lost 0 bases, with 10 bases spanning the gap. Germline V gene data show CDR1 as SQVTM and CDR2 as ANQGSEA. The CDR3 DNA reads as TGCAGCGTTGAAACAGGGAGGATGAACACTGAAGCTTTCTTT. It codes for CSVETGRMNTEAFF.

Details on this clonotype: Given a much more abundant clone one base away, this may be a read error. The chain recombines TRBV18 with TRBJ1-5; D is unclear. The CDR3 consists of 20 residues. Looked up from germline, CDR1 is KGHSH and CDR2 is LQKENI. V shed 5 bases and J shed 0 bases, with 26 bases lying between them. The CDR3 nucleotides are TGTGCCAGCTCAACGGGAGAAAGGGCAGGAGTTGGGTATAGCAATCAGCCCCAGCATTTT. Protein: CASSTGERAGVGYSNQPQHF.

The chain links TRBV6-2 or TRBV6-3 to TRBJ2-7; D may match TRBD1 or TRBD2 (5 bases each). The ends were cut back, 5 bases at V and 0 bases at J, with 14 bases in the middle. The CDR3 contains 15 residues. Germline CDR1 is MNHEY and CDR2 is SVGEGT. In DNA, the CDR3 is TGTGCCAGCAGTAAGACCCGGGGCAGCTCCTACGAGCAGTACTTC. This encodes CASSKTRGSSYEQYF.

This clonotype came up many times. This chain links TRBV4-3 with TRBJ1-1, with 7 nucleotides matching TRBD1. V lost 5 bases to trimming and J lost 6 bases; unmatched junction nucleotides: 9. The CDR3 sequence is 14 residues long. Germline CDR1 LGHNA, CDR2 YSLEER. The CDR3 region has the DNA TGCGCCAGCAGCGCGGGACAGACTGGTCCTGAAGCTTTCTTT. It codes for CASSAGQTGPEAFF.

The sample holds one count of this clonotype. A much larger clone sits a single nucleotide away, making a read error possible. The rearrangement uses TRBV7-6 and TRBJ2-5; 7 nucleotides match TRBD1. The V gene's germline CDR1 is SGHVS and CDR2 FNYEAQ. CDR3 size: 17 residues. Losses at the gene ends were 5 bases for V and 2 bases for J; bases not matched to a gene: 14. This CDR3 is CASSRDRVRRIQETQYF. CDR3 coding DNA: TGTGCCAGCAGCCGCGACAGGGTTCGGAGGATACAAGAGACCCAGTACTTC. Full variable domain (remainder filled in from reference TRBV7-6 and TRBJ2-5): GAGVSQSPRYKVTKRGQDVALRCDPISGHVSLYWYRQALGQGPEFLTYFNYEAQQDKSGLPNDRFSAERPEGSISTLTIQRTEQRDSAMYRCASSRDRVRRIQETQYFGPGTRLLVL.

This clonotype was recorded once. A single base separates this from a much larger clone, so it may be a read error. The chain uses TRBV2 and TRBJ1-5; no reliable D call. Germline V gene data show CDR1 as SNHLY and CDR2 as FYNNEI. The length of the CDR3 is 15 residues. CDR3 bases: TGTACCAGCAGCCCGGAAGTGATTAGCAATCAGCCCCAGCATTTT. Its translation: CTSSPEVISNQPQHF.

This clonotype was seen repeatedly, ten times or more. This chain joins TRBV19 and TRBJ1-5; unclear D gene. V was trimmed by 3 bases and J by 2 bases, leaving 8 bases between them. Germline loops: CDR1 LNHDA, CDR2 SQIVND (reference sequence). The CDR3 runs to 14 residues. CDR3 amino acids: CASSIGQGNQPQHF. The CDR3 nucleotides read TGTGCCAGTAGTATCGGGCAGGGCAATCAGCCCCAGCATTTT.

On this clonotype: One junction end does not reproduce the germline sequence, and a read error may be involved. The gene calls are TRBV20-1 and TRBJ1-5; D is unclear. The germline gives CDR1 DFQATT, CDR2 SNEGSKA (reference sequence). This CDR3 comprises 15 residues. The CDR3 nucleotides read TGCAGTGCTGGAGACGACATGTATAGCAATCAGCCCCAGCATTTT. It specifies CSAGDDMYSNQPQHF.

Remarks on this clonotype: It may be a read error: a sequence one base away is much more abundant. The rearrangement links TRBV7-6 to TRBJ1-1; the D gene is possibly TRBD1 (5 bases). This CDR3 is built from 15 residues. CDR1 and CDR2 (germline): SGHVS, FNYEAQ. The CDR3 sequence: CASSLSWGEDTGAFF. The CDR3 region has the DNA TGTGCCAGCAGCTTATCTTGGGGGGAGGACACTGGAGCTTTCTTT.

This clonotype came up a few times. A much larger clone lies a single base off, so this may be a read error. The chain is built from TRBV14 and TRBJ2-7; 7 bases line up with TRBD2. The CDR3 consists of 14 residues. Germline V lookup: CDR1 SGHDN, CDR2 FVKESK. CDR3 amino acids: CASSQERERNERYF. As DNA, the CDR3 is TGTGCCAGCAGCCAAGAGCGGGAGAGGAACGAGCGGTACTTC.

Concerning this clonotype: A much larger clone sits a single nucleotide away, making a read error possible. V and J are TRBV15 and TRBJ2-2; D possibly corresponds to TRBD1 (6 bases). Germline-derived CDR1 and CDR2 are LNHNV and YYDKDF (reference sequence). The CDR3 is made up of 16 amino acids. V lost 5 bases to trimming and J lost 4 bases, with 17 bases between them. The CDR3 reads CATSRTDSRSTGELFF. In nucleotides, the CDR3 is TGTGCCACCAGCCGGACAGACAGTAGAAGCACCGGGGAGCTGTTTTTT. The full variable domain, its missing parts supplied by reference TRBV15 and TRBJ2-2, is DAMVIQNPRYQVTQFGKPVTLSCSQTLNHNVMYWYQQKSSQAPKLLFHYYDKDFNNEADTPDNFQSRRPNTSFCFLDIRSPGLGDTAMYLCATSRTDSRSTGELFFGEGSRLTVL.

This clonotype was found many times. The chain employs TRBV28 and TRBJ2-7, with D possibly TRBD2 on 6 matching bases. Germline values: CDR1 MDHEN, CDR2 SYDVKM. This CDR3 is built from 15 residues. With 6 bases removed from V and 12 bases from J, the gap between germline ends came to 27 bases. The CDR3 spells CASSLTSLASIRVYF. For the CDR3, the DNA is TGTGCCAGCAGCTTGACCTCACTAGCTTCAATTCGGGTGTACTTC.

The gene calls are TRBV6-6 and TRBJ1-1, with 7 bases matching TRBD1. CDR1 and CDR2 (germline): MNHNY, SVGAGI (reference sequence). V gave up 5 bases and J gave up 11 bases; unmatched junction bases: 5. The CDR3 is 11 residues long. CDR3 sequence reads: CASSSDREAFF. CDR3 nucleotides: TGTGCCAGCAGTAGCGACAGGGAGGCTTTCTTT.